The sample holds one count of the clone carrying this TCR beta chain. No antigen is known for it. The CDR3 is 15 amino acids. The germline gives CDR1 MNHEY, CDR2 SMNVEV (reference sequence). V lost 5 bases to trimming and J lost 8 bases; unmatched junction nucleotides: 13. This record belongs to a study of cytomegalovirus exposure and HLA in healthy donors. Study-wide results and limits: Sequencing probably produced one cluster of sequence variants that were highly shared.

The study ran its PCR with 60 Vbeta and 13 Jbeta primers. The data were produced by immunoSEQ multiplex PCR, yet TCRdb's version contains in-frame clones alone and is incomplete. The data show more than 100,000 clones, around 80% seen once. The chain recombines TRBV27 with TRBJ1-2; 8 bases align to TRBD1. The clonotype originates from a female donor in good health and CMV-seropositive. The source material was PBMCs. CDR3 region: CASSAMTGVRGGYTF. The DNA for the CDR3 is TGTGCCAGCAGTGCTATGACAGGGGTTAGAGGCGGCTACACCTTC.